One sample yielded the 24 T cell receptor beta chains listed below, sequenced in a study of a mutant IDH1 vaccine in newly diagnosed glioma. The time point denotes: baseline, week 1 (first vaccination visit). As to treatment: pre-vaccination baseline after standard-of-care therapy. Data came from immunoSEQ multiplex PCR; TCRdb stores just in-frame clones and leaves some out. The repertoire includes 30,000 or so clones, less than 90% of them detected once, and 4.8% sits in the top ten. Sequencing was performed on PBMCs, taken from a glioma patient treated with radiotherapy, temozolomide or both. The receptors stem from a woman aged 40 to 50 with glioma.

This clone has only one observation. The rearrangement links TRBV19 to TRBJ1-1; no firm D call. Trimming removed 8 bases from V and 2 bases from J, with 15 bases in between. Germline loops: CDR1 LNHDA, CDR2 SQIVND (reference sequence). This CDR3 has 14 residues. CDR3 DNA sequence: TGTGCCAGTCTTCAGAGGGCCCCCAACACTGAAGCTTTCTTT. Translating gives CASLQRAPNTEAFF.

The rearrangement joins TRBV11-2 to TRBJ2-2, with 9 bases aligning to TRBD2. CDR1 is SGHAT, CDR2 FQNNGV, per germline. The CDR3 covers 15 residues. After removal of 6 bases from V and 6 bases from J, the junction contained 8 bases not matched to a gene. The CDR3 here is CASSKAGGRAGELFF. For the CDR3, the DNA is TGTGCCAGCAGTAAAGCGGGAGGCAGGGCCGGGGAGCTGTTTTTT.

The chain links TRBV27 to TRBJ1-1; D ambiguous. Trimming removed 4 bases at V and 8 bases at J, with 11 bases between. CDR1 is MNHEY and CDR2 is SMNVEV in the germline V gene (reference sequence). The CDR3 covers 12 residues. The CDR3 region is CASSSRLGEAFF. The CDR3 bases are TGTGCCAGCAGTTCCCGACTCGGGGAAGCTTTCTTT.

The genes are TRBV7-8 and TRBJ1-5; D is ambiguous. V lost 5 bases and J lost 2, with 10 bases in between. Germline CDR1 and CDR2: SGHVS and FQNEAQ. CDR3 length: 14 residues. The CDR3 here is CASSIAGGNQPQHF. The CDR3, as DNA: TGTGCCAGCAGCATTGCCGGGGGCAATCAGCCCCAGCATTTT.

This rearrangement joins TRBV6-1 to TRBJ1-4, with TRBD1 identical over 10 bases. The ends lost 6 bases at V and 8 bases at J; junction bases unmatched: 9. The CDR3 loop spans 15 amino acids. From germline, CDR1 is MNHNS and CDR2 SASEGT. CDR3 sequence reads: CASRKAGTGEEKLFF. Written as DNA, the CDR3 is TGTGCCAGCAGGAAGGCCGGGACAGGGGAGGAAAAACTGTTTTTT.

This clone has a single count. This chain connects TRBV7-2 to TRBJ1-2; TRBD1 aligns across 7 bases. The CDR3 is 13 residues long. V dropped 8 bases and J dropped 4; count of bases not matched to a gene: 7. Germline assignment: CDR1 SGHTA and CDR2 FQGNSA. The CDR3 is CASAQGEPYGYTF. CDR3 coding DNA: TGTGCCAGCGCTCAGGGGGAACCCTATGGCTACACCTTC.

This clone appeared once. The V and J genes are TRBV7-2 and TRBJ2-5, with TRBD2 matching 13 bases. From germline, CDR1 is SGHTA and CDR2 FQGNSA. The trim removed 6 bases at V and 5 bases at J, leaving 15 bases unmatched. CDR3 length: 18 residues. The DNA for the CDR3 is TGTGCCAGCAGGCGATCTCTAACTAGCGGGGGGGCATGGGAGACCCAGTACTTC. Protein: CASRRSLTSGGAWETQYF.

This sequence joins TRBV2 and TRBJ2-6; 9 positions match TRBD1. Germline V CDR1 and CDR2: SNHLY, FYNNEI. The CDR3 length is 16 residues. Trimming cost V 10 bases and J 0 bases; bases outside gene matches: 7. The CDR3, as DNA: TGTGCCACCAGGACAGGGGTAATCTCTGGGGCCAACGTCCTGACTTTC. Its protein is CATRTGVISGANVLTF.

V is TRBV10-2 and J is TRBJ2-7, with 7 bases fitting TRBD1. Germline CDR1 reads WSHSY; CDR2 reads SAAADI. Losses at the gene ends were 7 bases for V and 0 bases for J; bases not matched to a gene: 6. This CDR3 contains 14 residues. The CDR3 DNA reads TGCGCCAGCACAGGACAGGAAAGCTCCTACGAGCAGTACTTC. It translates to CASTGQESSYEQYF.

The CDR3 DNA reads as TGTGCCAGCTCACCCTTAGGAGCTCGCCCCTCGACTAATGAAAAACTGTTTTTT. Amino acids: CASSPLGARPSTNEKLFF. The chain has TRBV18 and TRBJ1-4; D remains unclear. Trimming removed 3 bases at V and 2 bases at J, with 19 bases between. The CDR3 extends over 18 amino acids. Germline CDR1 reads KGHSH; CDR2 reads LQKENI.

The chain joins TRBV11-2 to TRBJ1-4; 7 positions match TRBD1. The V segment lost 5 bases and the J segment 3 bases; nucleotides outside the gene matches: 6. Germline V gives CDR1 SGHAT, CDR2 FQNNGV. This CDR3 comprises 15 residues. In DNA form, the CDR3 reads TGTGCCAGCAGCGTCGAGGGGGCGGCTAATGAAAAACTGTTTTTT. Translation: CASSVEGAANEKLFF.

This rearrangement joins TRBV29-1 to TRBJ2-5; 10 nucleotides agree with TRBD2. Germline loops: CDR1 SQVTM, CDR2 ANQGSEA. V shed 8 bases, J shed 5 bases, and the junction held 14 bases outside the gene matches. This CDR3 has 15 amino acids. CDR3 in amino acids: CSYKSSGRAGETQYF. DNA of the CDR3: TGCAGCTACAAGTCCAGCGGGAGGGCCGGGGAGACCCAGTACTTC.

The chain employs TRBV6-5 and TRBJ1-6; D gene ambiguous. V was shortened by 6 bases and J by 7 bases, with 13 bases between the two germline ends. Germline V gives CDR1 MNHEY, CDR2 SVGAGI. CDR3 size: 14 residues. The CDR3 DNA reads as TGTGCCAGCAGCCCCCGTTTCGGGAATTCACCCCTCCACTTT. It is translated as CASSPRFGNSPLHF.

The chain has TRBV2 and TRBJ1-5, with D possibly TRBD1 on 6 matching bases. Trimming took off 6 bases at V and 7 bases at J, with 16 bases between the two ends. Per the germline V gene, CDR1 is SNHLY and CDR2 is FYNNEI. CDR3 length: 14 amino acids. CDR3 in amino acids: CASRTYREGQPQHF. The CDR3 DNA reads as TGTGCCAGCAGGACATACAGGGAAGGGCAGCCCCAGCATTTT.

This clone showed up just once. The V and J genes are TRBV5-1 and TRBJ2-7; D uncertain. Trimming took 0 bases from V and 0 from J, leaving 10 bases between them. Per germline, CDR1 SGHRS and CDR2 YFSETQ. CDR3 length: 15 residues. In nucleotides, the CDR3 is TGCGCCAGCAGCTTGGTGACGGGTAGCTCCTACGAGCAGTACTTC. This gives the protein CASSLVTGSSYEQYF. Looking up the rest from reference TRBV5-1 and TRBJ2-7 gives the full variable domain: KAGVTQTPRYLIKTRGQQVTLSCSPISGHRSVSWYQQTPGQGLQFLFEYFSETQRNKGNFPGRFSGRQFSNSRSEMNVSTLELGDSALYLCASSLVTGSSYEQYFGPGTRLTVT.

The chain uses TRBV2 and TRBJ2-3; 7 nucleotides align to TRBD2. The CDR3 spans 15 residues. The V and J ends lost 4 bases and 1 base, in that order; junction bases with no gene match: 5. Germline loops: CDR1 SNHLY, CDR2 FYNNEI. CDR3 coding DNA: TGTGCCAGCAGTGTGGTTGCGGGGGGCACAGATACGCAGTATTTT. It specifies CASSVVAGGTDTQYF. The whole variable domain, remainder taken from reference TRBV2 and TRBJ2-3, is EPEVTQTPSHQVTQMGQEVILRCVPISNHLYFYWYRQILGQKVEFLVSFYNNEISEKSEIFDDQFSVERPDGSNFTLKIRSTKLEDSAMYFCASSVVAGGTDTQYFGPGTRLTVL.

Only one count was recorded for this clone. This chain connects TRBV5-6 to TRBJ1-2; 9 nucleotides line up with TRBD1. The CDR3 has 16 residues. V was pared by 4 bases and J by 4 bases, with 11 bases of the junction left unmatched. Looked up from germline, CDR1 is SGHDT and CDR2 is YYEEEE. In nucleotides, the CDR3 is TGTGCCAGCAGCCGCCGGCCCGGGACAGGGATCTATGGCTACACCTTC. Translated: CASSRRPGTGIYGYTF. Looking up the rest from reference TRBV5-6 and TRBJ1-2 gives the full variable domain: DAGVTQSPTHLIKTRGQQVTLRCSPKSGHDTVSWYQQALGQGPQFIFQYYEEEERQRGNFPDRFSGHQFPNYSSELNVNALLLGDSALYLCASSRRPGTGIYGYTFGSGTRLTVV.

As DNA, the CDR3 is TGCGCCAGCAGCCCTGGGCAGGGCACAGATACGCAGTATTTT. Encoded protein: CASSPGQGTDTQYF. V gene TRBV5-1 combines with J gene TRBJ2-3, with D unresolved. V lost 4 bases, J lost 1 base, and 10 bases lay in between. CDR1 and CDR2 from the germline V gene are SGHRS and YFSETQ. This CDR3 is 14 amino acids long. The variable domain in full, completed from reference TRBV5-1 and TRBJ2-3, reads KAGVTQTPRYLIKTRGQQVTLSCSPISGHRSVSWYQQTPGQGLQFLFEYFSETQRNKGNFPGRFSGRQFSNSRSEMNVSTLELGDSALYLCASSPGQGTDTQYFGPGTRLTVL.

V and J are TRBV7-2 and TRBJ1-1, with D possibly matching TRBD1 (5 bases). The CDR3 runs 15 residues. The germline V gene encodes CDR1 SGHTA and CDR2 FQGNSA. The V end lost 1 base, the J end lost 1 base, and 10 bases lay between the germline ends. DNA of the CDR3: TGTGCCAGCAGCTTAGTTCAGGGTCGGAACACTGAAGCTTTCTTT. Amino acid sequence: CASSLVQGRNTEAFF. The whole variable domain, remainder taken from reference TRBV7-2 and TRBJ1-1, is GAGVSQSPSNKVTEKGKDVELRCDPISGHTALYWYRQSLGQGLEFLIYFQGNSAPDKSGLPSDRFSAERTGGSVSTLTIQRTQQEDSAVYLCASSLVQGRNTEAFFGQGTRLTVV.

The chain is built from TRBV2 and TRBJ2-1; D ambiguous. V lost 7 bases to trimming and J lost 10 bases, with 8 bases between them. This CDR3 region has 10 residues. From germline, CDR1 is SNHLY and CDR2 FYNNEI. This CDR3 reads CASTQEEQFF. The CDR3 DNA follows: TGTGCCAGCACTCAGGAGGAGCAGTTCTTC.

CDR3 residues: CASSGGTPGADTQYF. Here the CDR3 DNA reads TGCGCCAGCAGCGGGGGGACACCTGGGGCAGATACGCAGTATTTT. This chain joins TRBV5-1 and TRBJ2-3; tentatively, D is TRBD1 or TRBD2 (6 bases each). Germline CDR1 is SGHRS and CDR2 is YFSETQ. Trimming left V 4 bases short and J 4 bases short, with 16 bases between. The CDR3 is 15 amino acids.

The chain couples TRBV5-4 to TRBJ1-2; 7 bases line up with TRBD1. The V gene end was trimmed by 1 base and the J gene end by 2 bases; junction bases not matched to a gene: 5. Germline V gene sequence: CDR1 SGHNT, CDR2 YYREEE (reference sequence). The CDR3 has 15 residues. CDR3 DNA sequence: TGTGCCAGCAGCTTGAGACAGGGAAGCAACTATGGCTACACCTTC. It codes for CASSLRQGSNYGYTF.

V usage is TRBV4-2 and J usage is TRBJ1-1, with a tentative D call TRBD1 (6 bases). The CDR3 runs to 16 residues. The germline gives CDR1 LGHNA, CDR2 YNFKEQ. The V end lost 4 bases, the J end lost 3 bases, and 18 bases lay between the germline ends. The CDR3 nucleotides are TGTGCCAGCAGCCCGAGGGCGGCAGGGGAGGACACTGAAGCTTTCTTT. Translated, it gives CASSPRAAGEDTEAFF.

The rearrangement links TRBV5-1 to TRBJ1-2, with D perhaps matching TRBD1 (5 bases). The CDR3 spans 13 residues. The V end lost 2 bases, the J end lost 6 bases, and 11 bases lay between the germline ends. Germline V gene lookup returns CDR1 SGHRS and CDR2 YFSETQ. The DNA of the CDR3 is TGCGCCAGCAGCTTACAGGTCGGGAATGGCTACACCTTC. Its translation is CASSLQVGNGYTF.